This entry lists 2 T cell receptor beta chains sequenced from one sample in a study of blood T cell repertoires in COVID-19. Measured with immunoSEQ multiplex PCR; TCRdb has only the in-frame clones, and not every one. The sample holds roughly 49,000 clones, about 88% seen once. The sample comprised peripheral blood. These receptors were taken from a human donor in a cohort sampled during active COVID-19.

The chain links TRBV28 to TRBJ2-7; 8 positions match TRBD2. With 6 bases clipped from V and 4 bases from J, the junction kept 5 bases outside the gene matches. The CDR3 runs 13 residues. Germline CDR1 and CDR2: MDHEN and SYDVKM. In DNA, the CDR3 is TGTGCCAGCAGCCCGGGGGGGCGTTACGAGCAGTACTTC. It is translated as CASSPGGRYEQYF.

The V call is TRBV7-9, the J call TRBJ2-1; D gene ambiguous. Per the germline V gene, CDR1 is SEHNR and CDR2 is FQNEAQ (reference sequence). V gave up 5 bases and J gave up 10 bases, with 12 bases separating them. The CDR3 has 12 amino acids. The CDR3: CASSTQAWEQFF. DNA for the CDR3: TGTGCCAGCAGCACCCAGGCCTGGGAGCAGTTCTTC. Looking up the rest from reference TRBV7-9 and TRBJ2-1 gives the full variable domain: DTGVSQNPRHKITKRGQNVTFRCDPISEHNRLYWYRQTLGQGPEFLTYFQNEAQLEKSRLLSDRFSAERPKGSFSTLEIQRTEQGDSAMYLCASSTQAWEQFFGPGTRLTVL.